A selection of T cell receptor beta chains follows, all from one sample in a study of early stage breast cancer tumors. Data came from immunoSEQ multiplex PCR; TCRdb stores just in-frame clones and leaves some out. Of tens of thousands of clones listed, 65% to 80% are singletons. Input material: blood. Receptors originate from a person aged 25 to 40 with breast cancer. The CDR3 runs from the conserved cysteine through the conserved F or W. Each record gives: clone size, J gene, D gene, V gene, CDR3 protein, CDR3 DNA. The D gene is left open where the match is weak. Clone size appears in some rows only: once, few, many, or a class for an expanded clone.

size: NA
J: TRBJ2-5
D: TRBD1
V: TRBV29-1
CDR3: CSVKQGAGETQYF
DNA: TGCAGCGTTAAGCAGGGGGCAGGAGAGACCCAGTACTTC

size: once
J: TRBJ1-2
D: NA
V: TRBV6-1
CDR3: CASSEIGSRKSWGYTF
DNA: TGTGCCAGCAGTGAAATCGGGAGCAGGAAATCATGGGGCTACACCTTC

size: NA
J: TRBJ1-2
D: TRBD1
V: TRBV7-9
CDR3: CASSLDGTVWSGYTF
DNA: TGTGCCAGCAGCTTAGATGGGACAGTCTGGAGCGGCTACACCTTC

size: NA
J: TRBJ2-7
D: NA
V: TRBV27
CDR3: CASGSQGPYEQYF
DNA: TGTGCCAGCGGCTCTCAGGGTCCCTACGAGCAGTACTTC

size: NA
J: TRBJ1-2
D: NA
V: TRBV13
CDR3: CASSSGSLDPYGYTF
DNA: TGTGCCAGCAGCTCGGGATCCCTGGACCCCTATGGCTACACCTTC

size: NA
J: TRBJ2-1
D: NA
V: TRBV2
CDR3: CASSGGTGLQFF
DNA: TGTGCCAGCAGTGGAGGCACCGGACTTCAGTTCTTC

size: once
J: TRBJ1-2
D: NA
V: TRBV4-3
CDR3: CASSQDRVGYGYTF
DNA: TGCGCCAGCAGCCAAGACAGGGTGGGCTATGGCTACACCTTC

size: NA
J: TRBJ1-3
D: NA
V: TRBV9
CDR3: CASSVSGNTIYF
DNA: TGTGCCAGCAGCGTGTCTGGAAACACCATATATTTT

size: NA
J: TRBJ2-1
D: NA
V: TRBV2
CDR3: CASILWNEQFF
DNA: TGTGCCAGCATCCTTTGGAATGAGCAGTTCTTC

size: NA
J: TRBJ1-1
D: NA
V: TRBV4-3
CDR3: CASSITTTGSEAFF
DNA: TGCGCCAGCAGCATTACAACGACAGGCAGTGAAGCTTTCTTT

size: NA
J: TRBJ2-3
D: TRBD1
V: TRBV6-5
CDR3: CASRFTGADTQYF
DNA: TGTGCCAGCAGGTTCACAGGGGCAGATACGCAGTATTTT

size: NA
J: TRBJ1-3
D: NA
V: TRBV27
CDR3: CASSLVGPTGNTIYF
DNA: TGTGCCAGCAGTTTAGTGGGTCCAACTGGAAACACCATATATTTT

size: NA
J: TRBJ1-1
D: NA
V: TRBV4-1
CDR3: CASSQAEVGFTEAFF
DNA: TGCGCCAGCAGCCAAGCAGAGGTAGGGTTTACTGAAGCTTTCTTT

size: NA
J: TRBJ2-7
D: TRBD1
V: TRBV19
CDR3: CASSMTGSTYEQYF
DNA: TGTGCCAGTAGTATGACAGGGTCCACCTACGAGCAGTACTTC

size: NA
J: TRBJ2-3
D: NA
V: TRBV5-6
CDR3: CASSLDDRLRGTDTQYF
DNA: TGTGCCAGCAGCTTGGACGACAGGCTTAGGGGCACAGATACGCAGTATTTT

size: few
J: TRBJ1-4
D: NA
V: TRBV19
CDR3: CASSIAARSGEKLFF
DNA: TGTGCCAGTAGTATAGCCGCCCGGAGCGGGGAAAAACTGTTTTTT

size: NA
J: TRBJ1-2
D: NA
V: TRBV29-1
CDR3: CSVEGLVQNGYTF
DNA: TGCAGCGTTGAAGGGCTGGTTCAAAATGGCTACACCTTC

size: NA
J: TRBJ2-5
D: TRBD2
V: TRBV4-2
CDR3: CASSQDGLADPQYF
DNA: TGTGCCAGCAGCCAAGATGGGCTAGCGGATCCCCAGTACTTC

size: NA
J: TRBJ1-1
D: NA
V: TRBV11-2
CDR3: CASSRRQANTEAFF
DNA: TGTGCCAGCAGCAGGAGACAGGCGAACACTGAAGCTTTCTTT

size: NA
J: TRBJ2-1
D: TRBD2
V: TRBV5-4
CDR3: CASSQDPSGSAIYNEQFF
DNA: TGTGCCAGCAGCCAAGATCCTAGCGGGAGTGCTATCTACAATGAGCAGTTCTTC

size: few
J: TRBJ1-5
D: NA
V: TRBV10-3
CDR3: CAISDREQPQHF
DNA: TGTGCCATCAGTGACAGGGAACAGCCCCAGCATTTT

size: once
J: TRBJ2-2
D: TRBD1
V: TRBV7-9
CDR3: CASSPGQGTGELFF
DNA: TGTGCCAGCAGCCCCGGACAGGGCACCGGGGAGCTGTTTTTT

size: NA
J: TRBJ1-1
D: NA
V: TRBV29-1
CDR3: CSVESLGTEAFF
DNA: TGCAGCGTTGAATCCCTAGGGACTGAAGCTTTCTTT

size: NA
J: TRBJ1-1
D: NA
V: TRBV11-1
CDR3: CASSSSGRGIKAFF
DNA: TGTGCCAGCAGCTCCTCGGGACGTGGGATTAAGGCTTTCTTT

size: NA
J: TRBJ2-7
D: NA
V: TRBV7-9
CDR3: CASSFGGFYEQYF
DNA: TGTGCCAGCAGCTTTGGAGGTTTCTACGAGCAGTACTTC